This T cell receptor beta chain was sequenced during a study of CD8+CD57+ T cells in acquired aplastic anemia. Study as a whole: Mean DNA quantity obtained from sorted CD4+ and CD8+ cells was about 3 ug. Study-level points and caveats: Patients shared 25 to 35 CD8+ CDR3 sequences with controls. Patients and controls were not found to differ significantly in CD8+ Simpson's diversity.

Concerning this clonotype: Its antigen is unidentified.

It was genomic DNA that served as the template for profiling TCR beta VDJ and CDR3. MiXCR, run by TCRdb on the reads, gives a single entry per CDR3 protein. Altogether 150,000 to 200,000 distinct CDR3 sequences are present, 40% to 55% being singletons, with the ten largest covering under 1.2%. This CDR3 has 13 amino acids. V lost 6 bases to trimming and J lost 1 base; unmatched junction nucleotides: 0. Per germline, CDR1 ENHRY and CDR2 SYGVKD. Previously, flow cytometry had revealed CD8+CD57+ cell expansion in the patients chosen for sequencing. The chain joins TRBV10-3 to TRBJ2-5; 9 positions match TRBD2. Sequenced: sorted CD4+, CD8+, or CD8+CD57+ T cells (not recorded which) from PBMCs. The TCR comes from a human donor with aplastic anemia. CDR3 coding DNA: TGTGCCATCAGGACTAGCGGCCAAGAGACCCAGTACTTC. This gives the protein CAIRTSGQETQYF.